This is a list of T cell receptor beta chains from one sample in a study of blood T cells in healthy people across ages. Using its own MiXCR run on the 5' RACE reads, TCRdb lists one record per CDR3 protein. The sample holds about 1,400,000 distinct CDR3 sequences, around 59% seen once. The specimen was blood. The receptors originated from a man younger than 35 in good health. Both conserved end residues are part of each CDR3. The D gene is left open where the match is weak. Some rows have no size entry. The others give once, few or many, or a class for an expanded clone.

j_gene: TRBJ2-1; abundance: few; v_gene: TRBV12-3/TRBV12-4; d_gene: -; CDR3nt: TGTGCCAGCACCTCTGGGGGTGAGCAGTTCTTC; CDR3aa: CASTSGGEQFF
j_gene: TRBJ2-3; abundance: -; v_gene: TRBV6-1; d_gene: -; CDR3nt: TGTGCCAGCAGTGAAGTGCTGAGTAGCACAGATACGCAGTATTTT; CDR3aa: CASSEVLSSTDTQYF
j_gene: TRBJ1-1; abundance: -; v_gene: TRBV4-1; d_gene: -; CDR3nt: TGCGCCAGCAGCCAAGCCCCCTTGACTGGGGCCACTGAAGCTTTCTTT; CDR3aa: CASSQAPLTGATEAFF
j_gene: TRBJ2-2; abundance: -; v_gene: TRBV4-1; d_gene: TRBD2; CDR3nt: TGCGCCAGCAGCCGGCATCCACTAGCGGGAGGGCCGGGGACCGGGGAGCTGTTTTTT; CDR3aa: CASSRHPLAGGPGTGELFF
j_gene: TRBJ2-5; abundance: -; v_gene: TRBV7-9; d_gene: -; CDR3nt: TGTGCCAGCAGCCCTGGCTCCGGGGCGTCCCAAGAGACCCAGTACTTC; CDR3aa: CASSPGSGASQETQYF
j_gene: TRBJ2-5; abundance: -; v_gene: TRBV4-1; d_gene: -; CDR3nt: TGCGCCAGCAGCCAACCACGGGATTCCCGACGGACCCAGTACTTC; CDR3aa: CASSQPRDSRRTQYF
j_gene: TRBJ2-5; abundance: few; v_gene: TRBV25-1; d_gene: -; CDR3nt: TGTGCCAGCAGTGAATCAAAAGGGCGAGAGACCCAGTACTTC; CDR3aa: CASSESKGRETQYF
j_gene: TRBJ2-3; abundance: -; v_gene: TRBV9; d_gene: TRBD2; CDR3nt: TGTGCCAGCAGCTTGACTAGCGGGGGGGCGGGGGGCACAGATACGCAGTATTTT; CDR3aa: CASSLTSGGAGGTDTQYF
j_gene: TRBJ2-1; abundance: -; v_gene: TRBV5-1; d_gene: TRBD2; CDR3nt: TGCGCCAGCAGCTTGCGTATCGGGCGGGAGGCCTACAATGAGCAGTTCTTC; CDR3aa: CASSLRIGREAYNEQFF
j_gene: TRBJ1-2; abundance: -; v_gene: TRBV4-1; d_gene: -; CDR3nt: TGCGCCAGCAGCCAAGATTTCGGGAGCGTCAACCACTATGGCTACACCTTC; CDR3aa: CASSQDFGSVNHYGYTF
j_gene: TRBJ2-3; abundance: -; v_gene: TRBV20-1; d_gene: TRBD2; CDR3nt: TGCAGTGCGGGGCTAGCGGGAACAGATACGCAGTATTTT; CDR3aa: CSAGLAGTDTQYF
j_gene: TRBJ2-4; abundance: -; v_gene: TRBV20-1; d_gene: TRBD2; CDR3nt: TGCAGTGCTAGCCTAGCGGGGGGGCGGAACATTCAGTACTTC; CDR3aa: CSASLAGGRNIQYF
j_gene: TRBJ1-1; abundance: -; v_gene: TRBV27; d_gene: -; CDR3nt: TGTGCCAGCAGTTACTCCCCGCGGACTCCTGAAGCTTTCTTT; CDR3aa: CASSYSPRTPEAFF
j_gene: TRBJ2-7; abundance: many; v_gene: TRBV27; d_gene: -; CDR3nt: TGTGCCAGCAGTTTATCGGGGGACGAGCAGTACTTC; CDR3aa: CASSLSGDEQYF
j_gene: TRBJ2-7; abundance: -; v_gene: TRBV6-6; d_gene: TRBD1; CDR3nt: TGTGCCAGCATCAAGGGACAGGGATACGAGCAGTACTTC; CDR3aa: CASIKGQGYEQYF
j_gene: TRBJ2-1; abundance: -; v_gene: TRBV20-1; d_gene: -; CDR3nt: TGCAGTGCTAGACCCCTCGCAGGGTTCTCCTACAATGAGCAGTTCTTC; CDR3aa: CSARPLAGFSYNEQFF
j_gene: TRBJ2-7; abundance: few; v_gene: TRBV6-2/TRBV6-3; d_gene: -; CDR3nt: TGTGCCAGCAGCCCCACACGAGACGGAAGCTACGAGCAGTACTTC; CDR3aa: CASSPTRDGSYEQYF
j_gene: TRBJ2-1; abundance: -; v_gene: TRBV9; d_gene: TRBD2; CDR3nt: TGTGCCAGCAGCGGTGTGGGAGCGGGGTGTTGCAATGAGCAGTTCTTC; CDR3aa: CASSGVGAGCCNEQFF
j_gene: TRBJ2-7; abundance: -; v_gene: TRBV6-6; d_gene: -; CDR3nt: TGTGCCAGCAGTGTTGGACCCGCGCCAATCTACGAGCAGTACTTC; CDR3aa: CASSVGPAPIYEQYF
j_gene: TRBJ1-2; abundance: -; v_gene: TRBV20-1; d_gene: -; CDR3nt: TGCAGTGCTAGAGAAGACAGCACGTATGACTACACCTTC; CDR3aa: CSAREDSTYDYTF
j_gene: TRBJ1-2; abundance: -; v_gene: TRBV5-1; d_gene: -; CDR3nt: TGCGCCCCAGCTTTTACCGGGTGGGTCTCCCACAACTATGGCTACACCTTC; CDR3aa: CAPAFTGWVSHNYGYTF
j_gene: TRBJ2-4; abundance: few; v_gene: TRBV28; d_gene: -; CDR3nt: TGTGCCAGCAGTTTATTTAACACCCAACACATTCAGTACTTC; CDR3aa: CASSLFNTQHIQYF
j_gene: TRBJ2-7; abundance: few; v_gene: TRBV4-2; d_gene: -; CDR3nt: TGTGCCAGCAGCCCAGCTGGGGGCACCAGCTACGAGCAGTACTTC; CDR3aa: CASSPAGGTSYEQYF
j_gene: TRBJ1-1; abundance: -; v_gene: TRBV6-4; d_gene: -; CDR3nt: TGTGCCAGCAGTTCAGGAATCGACACTGAAGCTTTCTTT; CDR3aa: CASSSGIDTEAFF
j_gene: TRBJ2-7; abundance: -; v_gene: TRBV4-1; d_gene: -; CDR3nt: TGCGCCAGCAGCCAAGATTTCCCAGCATACGAGCAGTACTTC; CDR3aa: CASSQDFPAYEQYF
j_gene: TRBJ2-7; abundance: -; v_gene: TRBV20-1; d_gene: TRBD2; CDR3nt: TGCAGTGCTAGGCGGACTAGCGGTGCCTACGAGCAGTACTTC; CDR3aa: CSARRTSGAYEQYF
j_gene: TRBJ2-7; abundance: -; v_gene: TRBV7-2; d_gene: TRBD1; CDR3nt: TGTGCCAGCAGCTTAAGGACAGGGGAGTTGAACGAGCAGTACTTC; CDR3aa: CASSLRTGELNEQYF
j_gene: TRBJ2-2; abundance: -; v_gene: TRBV4-2; d_gene: TRBD2; CDR3nt: TGTGCCAGCAGCCAAGATTGGGGGGGAAACACCGGGGAGCTGTTTTTT; CDR3aa: CASSQDWGGNTGELFF
j_gene: TRBJ1-6; abundance: -; v_gene: TRBV6-2/TRBV6-3; d_gene: -; CDR3nt: TGTGCCAGCAGCACCCATAATTCACCCCTCCACTTT; CDR3aa: CASSTHNSPLHF
j_gene: TRBJ2-1; abundance: -; v_gene: TRBV4-2; d_gene: TRBD2; CDR3nt: TGTGCCAGCAGCCAAGATCCGGCGGGGGTTTACAATGAGCAGTTCTTC; CDR3aa: CASSQDPAGVYNEQFF
j_gene: TRBJ2-1; abundance: -; v_gene: TRBV27; d_gene: TRBD1; CDR3nt: TGTGCCAGCACGGTTTTCGAACAGGGGGTGAATGAGCAGTTCTTC; CDR3aa: CASTVFEQGVNEQFF
j_gene: TRBJ2-7; abundance: -; v_gene: TRBV28; d_gene: -; CDR3nt: TGTGCCACCCTTACAGGGCCCTACGAGCAGTACTTC; CDR3aa: CATLTGPYEQYF
j_gene: TRBJ2-7; abundance: once; v_gene: TRBV7-9; d_gene: -; CDR3nt: TGTGCCAGCAGTTTAGGGACGCCGCTCTACTACGAGCAGTACTTC; CDR3aa: CASSLGTPLYYEQYF
j_gene: TRBJ2-7; abundance: -; v_gene: TRBV29-1; d_gene: -; CDR3nt: TGCAGCGTTGAAGCGGGGTTGAGCGGTGGCTACGAGCAGTACTTC; CDR3aa: CSVEAGLSGGYEQYF
j_gene: TRBJ1-2; abundance: few; v_gene: TRBV14; d_gene: -; CDR3nt: TGTGCCAGCAGCCGGACTTTTAACTATGGCTACACCTTC; CDR3aa: CASSRTFNYGYTF
j_gene: TRBJ2-1; abundance: -; v_gene: TRBV2; d_gene: TRBD2; CDR3nt: TGTGCCAGCAGTGAGCCGGTTGTACGGCGGGAGGGCTCGAATGAGCAGTTCTTC; CDR3aa: CASSEPVVRREGSNEQFF
j_gene: TRBJ2-7; abundance: -; v_gene: TRBV7-6; d_gene: -; CDR3nt: TGTGCCAGCAGCCCCAGGGGACAATCCTACGAGCAGTACTTC; CDR3aa: CASSPRGQSYEQYF
j_gene: TRBJ1-1; abundance: -; v_gene: TRBV4-1; d_gene: -; CDR3nt: TGCGCCAGCAGCCAAGGGCAGGGCCGGCGTGGGGACACTGAAGCTTTCTTT; CDR3aa: CASSQGQGRRGDTEAFF
j_gene: TRBJ2-1; abundance: -; v_gene: TRBV24-1; d_gene: TRBD2; CDR3nt: TGTGCCACCAGTGATCCAGCGGGAGGGGTCGAGCAGTTCTTC; CDR3aa: CATSDPAGGVEQFF
j_gene: TRBJ2-7; abundance: -; v_gene: TRBV20-1; d_gene: TRBD2; CDR3nt: TGCAGCCCGCCCCTAGCGGGCAGACACTACGAGCAGTACTTC; CDR3aa: CSPPLAGRHYEQYF
j_gene: TRBJ2-2; abundance: once; v_gene: TRBV4-2; d_gene: -; CDR3nt: TGTGCCAGCAGCCAAGATCTGGGGGGCGCGAGGATCACCGGGGAGCTGTTTTTT; CDR3aa: CASSQDLGGARITGELFF
j_gene: TRBJ2-7; abundance: -; v_gene: TRBV27; d_gene: -; CDR3nt: TGTGCCAGCACCCAACAAATGGGTGTCGAGCAGTACTTC; CDR3aa: CASTQQMGVEQYF
j_gene: TRBJ1-1; abundance: once; v_gene: TRBV7-9; d_gene: -; CDR3nt: TGTGCCAGCAGCCCCATGGACAGCCTGAAGGAGAACACTGAAGCTTTCTTT; CDR3aa: CASSPMDSLKENTEAFF
j_gene: TRBJ2-7; abundance: few; v_gene: TRBV12-3/TRBV12-4; d_gene: TRBD2; CDR3nt: TGTGCCAGCAGTCAGGGACTAACCGAGCAGTACTTC; CDR3aa: CASSQGLTEQYF
j_gene: TRBJ2-1; abundance: few; v_gene: TRBV9; d_gene: -; CDR3nt: TGTGCCAGCAGCGCCCGATCACCGGGAATACTTGGGAGTGAGCAGTTCTTC; CDR3aa: CASSARSPGILGSEQFF
j_gene: TRBJ2-3; abundance: few; v_gene: TRBV4-1; d_gene: TRBD2; CDR3nt: TGTGCCAGCAGCCCCGGGGGGTCAGATACGCAGTATTTT; CDR3aa: CASSPGGSDTQYF
j_gene: TRBJ1-1; abundance: few; v_gene: TRBV6-5; d_gene: -; CDR3nt: TGTGCCAGCAGTTACAAGGCCGGGGAGGGGAACACTGAAGCTTTCTTT; CDR3aa: CASSYKAGEGNTEAFF
j_gene: TRBJ2-7; abundance: -; v_gene: TRBV5-1; d_gene: TRBD1; CDR3nt: TGCGCCAGCAGCTCTGACAGGGGGAGTAGTTCCTACGAGCAGTACTTC; CDR3aa: CASSSDRGSSSYEQYF
j_gene: TRBJ2-6; abundance: -; v_gene: TRBV4-1; d_gene: -; CDR3nt: TGCGCCAGCAGCCCCGAGGCGGGTACCGGGGCCAACGTCCTGACTTTC; CDR3aa: CASSPEAGTGANVLTF
j_gene: TRBJ2-7; abundance: -; v_gene: TRBV4-3; d_gene: -; CDR3nt: TGCGCCAGCAGCCCCCGGTTCGCAGGGTCAGAGAGTGAGCAGTACTTC; CDR3aa: CASSPRFAGSESEQYF
j_gene: TRBJ2-4; abundance: -; v_gene: TRBV5-1; d_gene: -; CDR3nt: TGCGCCAGCAGCCCGGCGGGGGCAGGGCCCCGGAAAAACATTCAGTACTTC; CDR3aa: CASSPAGAGPRKNIQYF
j_gene: TRBJ1-4; abundance: -; v_gene: TRBV7-2; d_gene: -; CDR3nt: TGTGCCAGCAGCCCAGTAGGGTATGAAAAACTGTTTTTT; CDR3aa: CASSPVGYEKLFF
j_gene: TRBJ2-2; abundance: -; v_gene: TRBV27; d_gene: -; CDR3nt: TGTGCCAGCCACTCAGACCGGGACACATACACCGGGGAGCTGTTTTTT; CDR3aa: CASHSDRDTYTGELFF